This TCR beta chain was profiled in a study of T-cell reconstitution after alpha-beta-depleted transplantation in children. Deletions cut 7 bases from V and 1 base from J, with 10 bases between. This CDR3 is built from 13 residues. The sample holds many counts of this clonotype. Preparation of the TCRbeta library involved a method that used unique molecular identifiers. TCRdb re-analysed the PCR reads in MiXCR, keeping a single row per CDR3 protein. Of about 260,000 distinct CDR3 sequences listed, roughly 7.7% are singletons. The sample in question was PBMCs, mostly from graft donor cells, obtained 180 days after TCRalphabeta/CD19-depleted stem cell transplant. The sequence was obtained from a male patient younger than 18 who had a stem cell transplant for acute lymphoblastic leukemia, so the T cells may come from the graft donor. This chain links TRBV12-3 or TRBV12-4 with TRBJ1-1; D may be TRBD1 (6 bases). CDR3 nucleotides: TGTGCCAGCAACGGGGGCCCGAACACTGAAGCTTTCTTT. It specifies CASNGGPNTEAFF.